This TCR beta chain was sequenced for a study of T cells in Graves' hyperthyroidism and ophthalmopathy. Amplification yielded TCR beta CDR3 regions, with RNA transcripts as the source. First-round RT-PCR with HTBI primers amplified the TCR CDR3 region. MiXCR, run by TCRdb on the multiplex PCR reads, gives a single entry per CDR3 protein. The sample has a few hundred thousand distinct CDR3 sequences, roughly 13% seen once. In its sample, this clonotype was seen many times. Its antigen is currently unknown. Study-level points and caveats: Most clonotypes expanded in thyroid above 0.001 were likewise present in blood. Ophthalmopathy and stable hyperthyroidism were told apart by a 13 V-J model.

CDR1 and CDR2 from the germline V gene are SGHAT and FQNNGV. The CDR3 contains 17 residues. Trimming stripped 5 bases from V and 1 base from J, with 17 bases between. If no ophthalmopathy progression occurred within 18 months, Graves' hyperthyroidism was stable. Patients between 18 and 65 years old had hyperthyroidism, newly diagnosed and lasting under 2 months. V and J are TRBV11-2 and TRBJ2-2, with D possibly TRBD1 on 5 matching bases. The TCR sequence derives from a woman between 18 and 29 years old with Graves' hyperthyroidism. Sequencing was done on a sample of blood. The CDR3 DNA reads TGTGCCAGCAGCCCCCGACCCATCAGGGAGAACACCGGGGAGCTGTTTTTT. It is translated as CASSPRPIRENTGELFF. Full variable domain (missing parts from reference TRBV11-2 and TRBJ2-2): EAGVAQSPRYKIIEKRQSVAFWCNPISGHATLYWYQQILGQGPKLLIQFQNNGVVDDSQLPKDRFSAERLKGVDSTLKIQPAKLEDSAVYLCASSPRPIRENTGELFFGEGSRLTVL.